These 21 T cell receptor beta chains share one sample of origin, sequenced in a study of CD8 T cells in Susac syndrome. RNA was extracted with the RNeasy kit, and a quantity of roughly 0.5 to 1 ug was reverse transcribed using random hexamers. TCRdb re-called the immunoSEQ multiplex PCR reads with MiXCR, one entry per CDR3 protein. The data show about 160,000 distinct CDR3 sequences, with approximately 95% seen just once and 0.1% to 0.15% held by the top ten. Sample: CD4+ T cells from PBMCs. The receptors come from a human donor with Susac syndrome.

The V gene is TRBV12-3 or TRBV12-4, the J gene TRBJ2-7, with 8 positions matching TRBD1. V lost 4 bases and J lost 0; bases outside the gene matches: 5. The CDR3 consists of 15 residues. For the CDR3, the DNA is TGTGCCAGCAGTTCCAGGGGGCGAGGCTCCTACGAGCAGTACTTC. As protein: CASSSRGRGSYEQYF.

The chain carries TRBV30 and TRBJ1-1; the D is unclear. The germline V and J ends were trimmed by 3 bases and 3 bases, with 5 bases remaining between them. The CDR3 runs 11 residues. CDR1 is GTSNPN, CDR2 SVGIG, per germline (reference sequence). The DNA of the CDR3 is TGTGCCTGGAGCGGCGACACTGAAGCTTTCTTT. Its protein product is CAWSGDTEAFF.

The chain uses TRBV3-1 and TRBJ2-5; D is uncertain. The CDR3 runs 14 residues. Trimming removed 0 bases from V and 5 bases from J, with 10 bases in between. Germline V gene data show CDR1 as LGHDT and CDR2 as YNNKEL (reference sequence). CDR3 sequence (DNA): TGTGCCAGCAGCCAAGACGGTCTGGGGGAGACCCAGTACTTC. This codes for CASSQDGLGETQYF.

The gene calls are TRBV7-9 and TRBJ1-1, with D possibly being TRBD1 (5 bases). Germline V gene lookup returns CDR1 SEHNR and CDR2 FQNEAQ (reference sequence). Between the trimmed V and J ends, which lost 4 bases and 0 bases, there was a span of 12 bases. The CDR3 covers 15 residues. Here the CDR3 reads CASSWEGALNTEAFF. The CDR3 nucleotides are TGTGCCAGCAGCTGGGAAGGGGCGCTGAACACTGAAGCTTTCTTT.

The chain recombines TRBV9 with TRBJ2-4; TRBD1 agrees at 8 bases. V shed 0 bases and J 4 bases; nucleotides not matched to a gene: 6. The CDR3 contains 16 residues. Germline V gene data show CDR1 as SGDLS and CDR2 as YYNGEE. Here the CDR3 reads CASSVAGQGAKNIQYF. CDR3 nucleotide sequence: TGTGCCAGCAGCGTAGCTGGGCAGGGGGCAAAAAACATTCAGTACTTC.

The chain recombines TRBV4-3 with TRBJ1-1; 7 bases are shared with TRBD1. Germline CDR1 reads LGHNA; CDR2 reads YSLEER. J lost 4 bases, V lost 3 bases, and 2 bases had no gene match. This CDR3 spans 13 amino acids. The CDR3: CASSQPGGTEAFF. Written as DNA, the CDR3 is TGCGCCAGCAGCCAGCCAGGGGGCACTGAAGCTTTCTTT.

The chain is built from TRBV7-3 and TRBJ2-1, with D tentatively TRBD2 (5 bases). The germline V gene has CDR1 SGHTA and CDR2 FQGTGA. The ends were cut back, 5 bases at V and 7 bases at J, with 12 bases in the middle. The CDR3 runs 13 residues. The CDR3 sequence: CASSHRSGNEQFF. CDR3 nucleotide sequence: TGTGCCAGCAGCCATCGTTCGGGGAATGAGCAGTTCTTC.

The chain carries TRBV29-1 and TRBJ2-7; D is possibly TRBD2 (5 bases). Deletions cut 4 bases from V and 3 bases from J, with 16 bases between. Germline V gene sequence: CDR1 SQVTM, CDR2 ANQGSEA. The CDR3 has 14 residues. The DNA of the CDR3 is TGCAGCGTTGCGATCTTAGCGAGATACTACGAGCAGTACTTC. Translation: CSVAILARYYEQYF.

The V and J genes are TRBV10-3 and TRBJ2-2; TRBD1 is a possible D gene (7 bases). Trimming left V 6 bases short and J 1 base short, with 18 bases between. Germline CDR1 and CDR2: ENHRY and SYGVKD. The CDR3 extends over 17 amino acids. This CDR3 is CAIRGGGAEGNTGELFF. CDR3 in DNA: TGTGCCATCAGAGGAGGGGGCGCGGAGGGGAACACCGGGGAGCTGTTTTTT.

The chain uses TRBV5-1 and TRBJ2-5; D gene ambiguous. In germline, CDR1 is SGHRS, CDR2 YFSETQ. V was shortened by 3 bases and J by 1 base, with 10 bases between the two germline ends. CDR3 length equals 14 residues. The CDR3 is CASSWTGPQETQYF. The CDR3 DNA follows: TGCGCCAGCAGCTGGACCGGGCCCCAAGAGACCCAGTACTTC.

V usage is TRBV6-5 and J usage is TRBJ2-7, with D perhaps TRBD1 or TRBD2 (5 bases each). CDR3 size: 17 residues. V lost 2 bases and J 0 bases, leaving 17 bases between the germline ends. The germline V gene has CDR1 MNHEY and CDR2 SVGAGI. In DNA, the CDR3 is TGTGCCAGCAGTTACGGGAGCGAGACAGAGATCTCCTACGAGCAGTACTTC. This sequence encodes CASSYGSETEISYEQYF.

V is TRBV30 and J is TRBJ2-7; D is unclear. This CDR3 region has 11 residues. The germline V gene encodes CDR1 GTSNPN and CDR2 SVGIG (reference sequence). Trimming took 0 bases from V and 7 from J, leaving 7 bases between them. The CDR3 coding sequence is TGTGCCTGGAGTGTTAAGTCGGAGCAGTACTTC. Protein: CAWSVKSEQYF.

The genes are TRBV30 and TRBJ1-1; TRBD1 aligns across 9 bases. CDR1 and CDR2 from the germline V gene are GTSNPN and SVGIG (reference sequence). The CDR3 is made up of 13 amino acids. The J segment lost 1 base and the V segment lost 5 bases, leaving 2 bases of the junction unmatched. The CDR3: CAWGDRANTEAFF. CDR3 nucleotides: TGTGCCTGGGGGGACAGGGCGAACACTGAAGCTTTCTTT.

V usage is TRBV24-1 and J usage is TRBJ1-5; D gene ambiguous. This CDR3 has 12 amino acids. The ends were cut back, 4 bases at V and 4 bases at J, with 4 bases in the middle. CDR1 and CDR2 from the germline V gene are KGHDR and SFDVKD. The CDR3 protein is CATSDGNQPQHF. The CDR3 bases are TGTGCCACCAGTGACGGGAATCAGCCCCAGCATTTT.

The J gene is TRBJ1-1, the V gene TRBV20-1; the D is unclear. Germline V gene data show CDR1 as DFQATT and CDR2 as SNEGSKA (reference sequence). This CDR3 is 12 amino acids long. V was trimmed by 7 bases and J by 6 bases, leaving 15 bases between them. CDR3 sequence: CSVGDLHAEAFF. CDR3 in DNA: TGCAGTGTCGGAGACCTACACGCTGAAGCTTTCTTT.

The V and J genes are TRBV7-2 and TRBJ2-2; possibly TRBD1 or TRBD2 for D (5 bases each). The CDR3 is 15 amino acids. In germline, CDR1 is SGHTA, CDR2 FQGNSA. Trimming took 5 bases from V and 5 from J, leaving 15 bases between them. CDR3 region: CASSQPGRQTGELFF. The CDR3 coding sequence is TGTGCCAGCAGCCAACCGGGACGACAGACCGGGGAGCTGTTTTTT.

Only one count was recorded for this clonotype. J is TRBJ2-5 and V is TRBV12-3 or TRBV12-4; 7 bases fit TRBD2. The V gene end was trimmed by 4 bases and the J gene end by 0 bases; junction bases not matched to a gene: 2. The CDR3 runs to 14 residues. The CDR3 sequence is CASSSRGYQETQYF. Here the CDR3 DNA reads TGTGCCAGCAGTTCGCGGGGGTACCAAGAGACCCAGTACTTC.

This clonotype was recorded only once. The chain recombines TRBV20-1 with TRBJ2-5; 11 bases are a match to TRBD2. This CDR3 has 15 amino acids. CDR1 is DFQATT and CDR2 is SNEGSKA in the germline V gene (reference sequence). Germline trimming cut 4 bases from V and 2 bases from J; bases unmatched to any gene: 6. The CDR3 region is CSAIYTSGGQETQYF. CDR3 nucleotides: TGCAGTGCTATCTATACTAGCGGGGGACAAGAGACCCAGTACTTC.

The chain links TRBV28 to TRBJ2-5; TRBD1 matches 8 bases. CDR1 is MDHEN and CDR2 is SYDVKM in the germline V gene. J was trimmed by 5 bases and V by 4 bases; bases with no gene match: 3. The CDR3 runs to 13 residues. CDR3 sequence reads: CASSSGGLETQYF. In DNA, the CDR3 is TGTGCCAGCAGTTCAGGGGGCCTGGAGACCCAGTACTTC. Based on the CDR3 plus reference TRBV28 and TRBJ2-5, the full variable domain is DVKVTQSSRYLVKRTGEKVFLECVQDMDHENMFWYRQDPGLGLRLIYFSYDVKMKEKGDIPEGYSVSREKKERFSLILESASTNQTSMYLCASSSGGLETQYFGPGTRLLVL.

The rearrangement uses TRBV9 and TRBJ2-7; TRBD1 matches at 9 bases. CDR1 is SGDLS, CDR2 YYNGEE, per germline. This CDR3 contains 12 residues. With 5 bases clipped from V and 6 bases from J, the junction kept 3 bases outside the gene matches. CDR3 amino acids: CASRGTGLEQYF. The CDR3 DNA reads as TGTGCCAGCAGGGGGACAGGGCTCGAGCAGTACTTC.

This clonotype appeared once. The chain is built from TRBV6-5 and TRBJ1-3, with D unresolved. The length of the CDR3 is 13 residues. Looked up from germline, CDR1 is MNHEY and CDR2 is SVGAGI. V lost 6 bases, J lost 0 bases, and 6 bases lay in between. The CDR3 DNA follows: TGTGCCAGCAGACCAGGCTCTGGAAACACCATATATTTT. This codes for CASRPGSGNTIYF.